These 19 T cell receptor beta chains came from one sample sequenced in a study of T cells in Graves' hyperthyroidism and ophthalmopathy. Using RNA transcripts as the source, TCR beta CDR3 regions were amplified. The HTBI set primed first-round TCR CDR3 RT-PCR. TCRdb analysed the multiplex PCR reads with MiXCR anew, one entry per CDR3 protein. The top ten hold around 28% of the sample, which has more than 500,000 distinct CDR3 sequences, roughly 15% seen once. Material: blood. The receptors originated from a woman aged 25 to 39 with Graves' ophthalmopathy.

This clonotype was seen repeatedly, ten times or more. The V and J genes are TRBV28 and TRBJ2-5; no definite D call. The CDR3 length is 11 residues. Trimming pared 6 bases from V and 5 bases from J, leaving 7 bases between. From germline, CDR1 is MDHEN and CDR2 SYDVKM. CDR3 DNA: TGTGCCAGCAGCACTGCCGAGACCCAGTACTTC. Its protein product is CASSTAETQYF.

In DNA, the CDR3 is TGTGCCAGCGAAGCCAGGGGGCGAGGGTCTAGAAACACCATATATTTT. Translating gives CASEARGRGSRNTIYF. The rearrangement uses TRBV3-1 and TRBJ1-3; 8 bases fit TRBD1. J gave up 5 bases and V 8 bases, and 14 bases lay outside the gene matches. The CDR3 runs to 16 residues. Germline lookup yields CDR1 LGHDT and CDR2 YNNKEL (reference sequence).

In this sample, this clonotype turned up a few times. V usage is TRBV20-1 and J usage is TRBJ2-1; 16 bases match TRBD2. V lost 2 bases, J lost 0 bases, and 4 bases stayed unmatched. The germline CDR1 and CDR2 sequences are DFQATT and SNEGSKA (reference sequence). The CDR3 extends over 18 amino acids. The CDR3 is CSARPGLAGGVSYNEQFF. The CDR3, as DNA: TGCAGTGCTAGACCGGGACTAGCGGGAGGGGTCTCCTACAATGAGCAGTTCTTC.

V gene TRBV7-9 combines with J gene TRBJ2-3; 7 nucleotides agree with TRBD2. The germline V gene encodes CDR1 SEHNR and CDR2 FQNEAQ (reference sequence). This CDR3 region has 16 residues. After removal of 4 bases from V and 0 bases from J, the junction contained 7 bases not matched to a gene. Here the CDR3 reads CASSWLAGVSTDTQYF. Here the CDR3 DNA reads TGTGCCAGCAGCTGGTTGGCGGGGGTTAGCACAGATACGCAGTATTTT. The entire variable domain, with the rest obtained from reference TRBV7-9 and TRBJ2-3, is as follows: DTGVSQNPRHKITKRGQNVTFRCDPISEHNRLYWYRQTLGQGPEFLTYFQNEAQLEKSRLLSDRFSAERPKGSFSTLEIQRTEQGDSAMYLCASSWLAGVSTDTQYFGPGTRLTVL.

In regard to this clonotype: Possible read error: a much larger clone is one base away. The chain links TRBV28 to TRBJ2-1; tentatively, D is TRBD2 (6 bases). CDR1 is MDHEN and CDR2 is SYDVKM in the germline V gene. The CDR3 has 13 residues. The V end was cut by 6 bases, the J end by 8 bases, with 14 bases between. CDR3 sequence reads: CASRRLEIDEQFF. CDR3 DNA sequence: TGTGCCAGCAGGAGACTAGAAATCGATGAGCAGTTCTTC.

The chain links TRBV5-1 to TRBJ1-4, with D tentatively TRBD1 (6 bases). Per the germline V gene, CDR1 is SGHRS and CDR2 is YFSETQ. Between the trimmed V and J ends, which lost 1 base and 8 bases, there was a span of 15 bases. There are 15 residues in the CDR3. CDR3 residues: CASSLNLQGREKLFF. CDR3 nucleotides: TGCGCCAGCAGCTTGAATCTTCAGGGGCGAGAAAAACTGTTTTTT.

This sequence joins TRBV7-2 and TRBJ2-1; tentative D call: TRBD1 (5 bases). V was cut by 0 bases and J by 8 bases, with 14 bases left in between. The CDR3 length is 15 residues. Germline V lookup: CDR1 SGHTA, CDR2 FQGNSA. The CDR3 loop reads CASSLALGAYDEQFF. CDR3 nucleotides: TGTGCCAGCAGCTTAGCGCTTGGGGCTTACGATGAGCAGTTCTTC.

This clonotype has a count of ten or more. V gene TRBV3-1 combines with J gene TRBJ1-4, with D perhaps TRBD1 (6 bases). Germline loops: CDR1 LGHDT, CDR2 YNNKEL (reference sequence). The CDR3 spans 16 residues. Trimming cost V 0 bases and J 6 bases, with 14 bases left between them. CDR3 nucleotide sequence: TGTGCCAGCAGCCAAGATTGGGCAGGGGCTCATGAAAAACTGTTTTTT. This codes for CASSQDWAGAHEKLFF.

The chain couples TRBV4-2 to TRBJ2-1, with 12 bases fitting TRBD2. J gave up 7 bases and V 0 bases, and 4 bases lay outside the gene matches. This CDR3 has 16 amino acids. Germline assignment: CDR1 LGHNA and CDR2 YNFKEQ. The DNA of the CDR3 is TGTGCCAGCAGCCAAGAGGGACTAGCGGGCGAAAATGAGCAGTTCTTC. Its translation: CASSQEGLAGENEQFF.

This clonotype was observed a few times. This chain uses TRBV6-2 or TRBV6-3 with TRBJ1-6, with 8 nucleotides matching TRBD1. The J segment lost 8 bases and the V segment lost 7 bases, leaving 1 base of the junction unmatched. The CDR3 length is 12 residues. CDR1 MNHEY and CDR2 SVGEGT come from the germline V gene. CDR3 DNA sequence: TGTGCCAGCAAGACAGGGGATTCACCCCTCCACTTT. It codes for CASKTGDSPLHF.

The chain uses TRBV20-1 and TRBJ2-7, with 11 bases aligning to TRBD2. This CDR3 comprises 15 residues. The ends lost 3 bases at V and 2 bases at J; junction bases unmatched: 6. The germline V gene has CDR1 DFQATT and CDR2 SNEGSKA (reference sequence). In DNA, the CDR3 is TGCAGTGCTAGCATTCTAGCGGGAGGTCCCTACGAGCAGTACTTC. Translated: CSASILAGGPYEQYF.

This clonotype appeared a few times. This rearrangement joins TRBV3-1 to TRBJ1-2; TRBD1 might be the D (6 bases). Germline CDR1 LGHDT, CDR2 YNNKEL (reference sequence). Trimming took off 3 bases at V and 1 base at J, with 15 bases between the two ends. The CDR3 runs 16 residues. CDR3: CASSHETGYINYGYTF. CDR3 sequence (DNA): TGTGCCAGCAGCCACGAAACAGGGTATATTAACTATGGCTACACCTTC.

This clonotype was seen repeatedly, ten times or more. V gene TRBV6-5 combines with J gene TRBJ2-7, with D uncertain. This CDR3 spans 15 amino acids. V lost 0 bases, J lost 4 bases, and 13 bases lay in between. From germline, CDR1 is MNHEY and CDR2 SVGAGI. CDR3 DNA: TGTGCCAGCAGTTACTCTGTACGGAGACCATACGAGCAGTACTTC. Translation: CASSYSVRRPYEQYF.

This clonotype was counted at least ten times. In nucleotides, the CDR3 is TGCAGTGCTAGTTCGGCGGAAAAAACCTACGAGCAGTACTTC. Translated, it gives CSASSAEKTYEQYF. This sequence joins TRBV20-1 and TRBJ2-7; D ambiguous. The germline V gene encodes CDR1 DFQATT and CDR2 SNEGSKA (reference sequence). CDR3 size: 14 residues. Trimming removed 3 bases at V and 2 bases at J, with 14 bases between.

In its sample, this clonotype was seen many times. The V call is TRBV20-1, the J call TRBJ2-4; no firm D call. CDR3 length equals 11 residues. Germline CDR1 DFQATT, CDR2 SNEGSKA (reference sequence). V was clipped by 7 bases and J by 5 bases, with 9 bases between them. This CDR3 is CSGPTQNIQYF. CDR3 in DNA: TGCAGTGGACCGACTCAAAACATTCAGTACTTC.

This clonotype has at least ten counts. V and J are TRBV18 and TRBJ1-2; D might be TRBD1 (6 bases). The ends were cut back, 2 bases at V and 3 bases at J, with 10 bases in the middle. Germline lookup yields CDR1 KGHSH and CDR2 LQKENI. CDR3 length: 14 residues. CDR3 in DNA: TGTGCCAGCTCACCAAGGACAGACTACTATGGCTACACCTTC. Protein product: CASSPRTDYYGYTF.

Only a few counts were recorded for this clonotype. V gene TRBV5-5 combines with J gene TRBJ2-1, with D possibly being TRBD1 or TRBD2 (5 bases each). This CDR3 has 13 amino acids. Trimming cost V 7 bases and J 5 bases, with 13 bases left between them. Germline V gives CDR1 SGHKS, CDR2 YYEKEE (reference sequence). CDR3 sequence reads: CASLWGSDNEQFF. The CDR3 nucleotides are TGTGCCAGCCTGTGGGGGTCCGACAATGAGCAGTTCTTC.

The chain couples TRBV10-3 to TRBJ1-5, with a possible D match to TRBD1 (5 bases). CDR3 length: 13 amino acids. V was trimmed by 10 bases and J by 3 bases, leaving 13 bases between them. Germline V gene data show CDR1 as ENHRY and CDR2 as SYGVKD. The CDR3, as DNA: TGTGCCACGTCCGGGACGGACAATCAGCCCCAGCATTTT. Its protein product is CATSGTDNQPQHF.

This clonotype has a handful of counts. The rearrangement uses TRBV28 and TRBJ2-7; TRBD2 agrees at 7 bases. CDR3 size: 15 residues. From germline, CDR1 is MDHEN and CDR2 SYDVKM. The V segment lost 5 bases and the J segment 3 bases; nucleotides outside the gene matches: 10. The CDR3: CASSTLGGGSYEQYF. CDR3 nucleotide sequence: TGTGCCAGCAGTACGTTGGGGGGAGGGAGCTACGAGCAGTACTTC.